This T cell receptor (beta chain) was retrieved from a study of identical twins. Overall study findings and caveats: The more abundant beta clonotypes in cord blood had fewer insertions, and memory repertoires did not show this. Sequences that were out-of-frame, alpha and twin-shared displayed an excess of low generation probability. Compared with models, monozygotic twins showed more out-of-frame TCR alpha sharing.

This CDR3 comprises 15 residues. Germline V gives CDR1 SGHAT, CDR2 FQNNGV. The J segment lost 5 bases and the V segment lost 1 base, leaving 5 bases of the junction unmatched. About this clonotype itself: Its antigen is unknown.

Addition of a universal primer site occurred through template switching, and cDNA carried unique molecular identifiers. TCRdb re-called the 5' RACE reads through MiXCR, storing one row per CDR3 protein. The repertoire includes approximately 620,000 distinct CDR3 sequences, roughly 8% of them detected once, and around 0.95% sits in the top ten. This sample was shared with a second study, whose subject was yellow fever vaccine responses in identical twins.

The V gene is TRBV11-2, the J gene TRBJ2-7, with TRBD2 matching 10 bases. The clonotype originates from a woman between 18 and 29 years old in good health. The sample consisted of PBMCs. The CDR3 reads CASSLVSSGGNEQYF. The CDR3 bases are TGTGCCAGCAGCTTAGTGTCTAGCGGGGGAAACGAGCAGTACTTC. Drawing the rest from reference TRBV11-2 and TRBJ2-7, the complete variable domain is EAGVAQSPRYKIIEKRQSVAFWCNPISGHATLYWYQQILGQGPKLLIQFQNNGVVDDSQLPKDRFSAERLKGVDSTLKIQPAKLEDSAVYLCASSLVSSGGNEQYFGPGTRLTVT.